This TCR beta chain was recorded in a study of T cell repertoires in cytomegalovirus infection. The CDR3 spans 16 residues. V dropped 2 bases and J dropped 8; count of bases not matched to a gene: 7. CDR1 and CDR2 from the germline V gene are SGHTA and FQGNSA. In regard to this clonotype: Its matching antigen is unknown. A much bigger clone sits one base away, suggesting this may be a read error.

TCRdb called the reads again in MiXCR, with one record for every CDR3 protein. Of hundreds of thousands of distinct CDR3 sequences in the sample, 33% are singletons; the top ten hold roughly 15%. The sequencing used cultured PBMCs, collected from culture after CMV antigen stimulation. The sequence derives from a human donor in good health (CMV status not recorded). Some clones in this sample may be carry-over from other donors' samples. V gene TRBV7-2 combines with J gene TRBJ2-1; 12 bases are shared with TRBD2. The CDR3 DNA reads as TGTGCCAGCAGCTTAACGGCTAGCGGGAGGGACGATGAGCAGTTCTTC. It codes for CASSLTASGRDDEQFF.